These 19 T cell receptor beta chains came from one sample sequenced in a study of cytomegalovirus exposure and HLA in healthy donors. With 60 Vbeta and 13 Jbeta primers, the PCR was carried out. Sequencing was performed with immunoSEQ multiplex PCR; in TCRdb, only in-frame clones are kept and a portion is missing. The sample data list over 110,000 clones. Input material: PBMCs. The receptors here all came from a male donor in good health and CMV-seronegative.

This chain joins TRBV19 and TRBJ2-5; TRBD2 agrees at 13 bases. Germline CDR1 is LNHDA and CDR2 is SQIVND (reference sequence). V was clipped by 4 bases and J by 5 bases; unmatched bases: 13. This CDR3 comprises 18 residues. CDR3 sequence: CASSTWTSGRPGGETQYF. The CDR3 DNA sequence: TGTGCCAGTAGTACATGGACTAGCGGGAGACCGGGCGGGGAGACCCAGTACTTC.

This chain connects TRBV29-1 to TRBJ1-1; 10 bases line up with TRBD1. This CDR3 has 14 amino acids. Germline V gene sequence: CDR1 SQVTM, CDR2 ANQGSEA. V shed 7 bases and J 4 bases; nucleotides not matched to a gene: 9. The CDR3, as DNA: TGCAGCGCCGTGACAGGGGGCGGGAGCACTGAAGCTTTCTTT. It is translated as CSAVTGGGSTEAFF.

The chain employs TRBV5-8 and TRBJ1-2; D perhaps matches TRBD1 (5 bases). There are 12 residues in the CDR3. Germline V gene data show CDR1 as SGHTS and CDR2 as YDEGEE. Trimming shortened V by 6 bases and J by 8 bases, and 14 bases separated the two germline ends. CDR3 in amino acids: CASNLGPRGYTF. CDR3 sequence (DNA): TGTGCCAGCAACCTGGGGCCGCGGGGCTACACCTTC.

In DNA, the CDR3 is TGTGCCAGCAGTTTAATGGCAGAACTGAACACTGAAGCTTTCTTT. Residues: CASSLMAELNTEAFF. The rearrangement links TRBV27 to TRBJ1-1, with D unresolved. The CDR3 consists of 15 residues. CDR1 is MNHEY, CDR2 SMNVEV, per germline (reference sequence). Trimming removed 2 bases from V and 0 bases from J, with 10 bases in between.

The V call is TRBV29-1, the J call TRBJ1-2, with D hard to call. The CDR3 is 11 residues long. V lost 5 bases, J lost 4 bases, and 8 bases lay in between. The germline gives CDR1 SQVTM, CDR2 ANQGSEA. DNA of the CDR3: TGCAGCGTTTTAGGAGGCTATGGCTACACCTTC. Amino acid sequence: CSVLGGYGYTF.

V usage is TRBV5-6 and J usage is TRBJ2-5; 11 nucleotides agree with TRBD2. The CDR3 is made up of 15 amino acids. V trimming: 0 bases; J trimming: 5 bases; junction bases outside the gene matches: 3. CDR1 SGHDT and CDR2 YYEEEE come from the germline V gene. The DNA for the CDR3 is TGTGCCAGCAGCTTGGTTAGCGGGAGGGATGAGACCCAGTACTTC. It codes for CASSLVSGRDETQYF.

The chain couples TRBV18 to TRBJ1-1, with TRBD1 matching 8 bases. V lost 4 bases and J lost 0; bases outside the gene matches: 7. The CDR3 spans 16 residues. The germline CDR1 and CDR2 sequences are KGHSH and LQKENI. The CDR3, as DNA: TGTGCCAGCTCACTGACAGGGGTACACATGAACACTGAAGCTTTCTTT. As protein: CASSLTGVHMNTEAFF.

The CDR3 bases are TGTGCCAGCAGTTTAGGCGGGACAGTAATTAACTATGGCTACACCTTC. Translating gives CASSLGGTVINYGYTF. The chain joins TRBV28 to TRBJ1-2, with 7 nucleotides matching TRBD1. V lost 2 bases to trimming and J lost 1 base; unmatched junction nucleotides: 7. The germline V gene has CDR1 MDHEN and CDR2 SYDVKM. The CDR3 has 16 amino acids.

The chain carries TRBV6-1 and TRBJ1-1; D possibly corresponds to TRBD1 (6 bases). The V end lost 4 bases, the J end lost 1 base, and 13 bases lay between the germline ends. Germline assignment: CDR1 MNHNS and CDR2 SASEGT. The length of the CDR3 is 15 residues. The CDR3 sequence is CASSGLGTPNTEAFF. The CDR3 nucleotides are TGTGCCAGCAGTGGTCTCGGGACACCGAACACTGAAGCTTTCTTT.

The J gene is TRBJ1-2, the V gene TRBV5-6; D not certain. CDR1 and CDR2 (germline): SGHDT, YYEEEE. V lost 0 bases, J lost 7 bases, and 13 bases lay in between. The length of the CDR3 is 14 residues. DNA for the CDR3: TGTGCCAGCAGCTTGGATCCCCAGGCACCTGGCTACACCTTC. As protein: CASSLDPQAPGYTF.

The V gene is TRBV5-1, the J gene TRBJ2-7, with TRBD2 matching 9 bases. Germline CDR1 SGHRS, CDR2 YFSETQ. The CDR3 loop spans 15 amino acids. The J segment lost 3 bases and the V segment lost 0 bases, leaving 4 bases of the junction unmatched. DNA of the CDR3: TGCGCCAGCAGCTTGGAGATTAGCGGGAGCTACGAGCAGTACTTC. It codes for CASSLEISGSYEQYF. The full variable domain, in which reference TRBV5-1 and TRBJ2-7 provide the parts outside the CDR3, is KAGVTQTPRYLIKTRGQQVTLSCSPISGHRSVSWYQQTPGQGLQFLFEYFSETQRNKGNFPGRFSGRQFSNSRSEMNVSTLELGDSALYLCASSLEISGSYEQYFGPGTRLTVT.

The J gene is TRBJ1-5, the V gene TRBV2; the D is unclear. Trimming stripped 4 bases from V and 3 bases from J, with 7 bases between. CDR1 is SNHLY and CDR2 is FYNNEI in the germline V gene. CDR3 length: 13 amino acids. CDR3 in DNA: TGTGCCAGCAGTGGCGGCTTCAATCAGCCCCAGCATTTT. This codes for CASSGGFNQPQHF.

The chain has TRBV29-1 and TRBJ2-7; TRBD2 is a possible D gene (6 bases). V dropped 7 bases and J dropped 6 bases, with 19 bases sitting between them. Per germline, CDR1 SQVTM and CDR2 ANQGSEA. The CDR3 has 13 residues. The CDR3 coding sequence is TGCAGCGCCGAACAGAGCCCGACTAGCGAGCAGTACTTC. This codes for CSAEQSPTSEQYF.

This rearrangement joins TRBV6-5 to TRBJ2-7; 13 nucleotides align to TRBD2. Germline CDR1 and CDR2: MNHEY and SVGAGI. Trimming took 9 bases from V and 3 from J; bases not matched to a gene: 2. The CDR3 covers 13 residues. CDR3 DNA: TGTGCCAGTGGGACTAGCGGGAACTACGAGCAGTACTTC. Amino acids: CASGTSGNYEQYF.

The genes are TRBV6-5 and TRBJ2-1, with D possibly matching TRBD1 (5 bases). Germline V lookup: CDR1 MNHEY, CDR2 SVGAGI. With 2 bases removed from V and 10 bases from J, the gap between germline ends came to 12 bases. This CDR3 is 13 amino acids long. The CDR3 sequence is CASSYPTALEQFF. For the CDR3, the DNA is TGTGCCAGCAGTTACCCGACAGCCCTAGAGCAGTTCTTC.

The V call is TRBV5-1, the J call TRBJ2-7, with 12 bases aligning to TRBD2. The V gene end was trimmed by 4 bases and the J gene end by 6 bases; junction bases not matched to a gene: 5. Per germline, CDR1 SGHRS and CDR2 YFSETQ. The CDR3 contains 14 residues. DNA of the CDR3: TGCGCCAGCAGCACCGGGACTAGCGGGCTCGAGCAGTACTTC. The encoded protein is CASSTGTSGLEQYF.

J is TRBJ1-1 and V is TRBV29-1; 7 positions match TRBD1. The CDR3 spans 17 residues. V shed 5 bases, J shed 1 base, and the junction held 16 bases outside the gene matches. The germline V gene has CDR1 SQVTM and CDR2 ANQGSEA. The CDR3 DNA reads TGCAGCGTTCCGACCCGTGACTGGGACAGACCGAACACTGAAGCTTTCTTT. Its protein product is CSVPTRDWDRPNTEAFF.

V usage is TRBV6-5 and J usage is TRBJ1-3; D remains unclear. The CDR3 runs 12 residues. Looked up from germline, CDR1 is MNHEY and CDR2 is SVGAGI. Deletions cut 10 bases from V and 4 bases from J, with 11 bases between. CDR3 amino acids: CATGRMGNTIYF. The CDR3 region has the DNA TGTGCCACAGGCCGAATGGGAAACACCATATATTTT.

In regard to this clone: One end of the junction varies from germline; a read error may be responsible. The rearrangement links TRBV7-7 to TRBJ2-1, with TRBD2 matching 11 bases. The CDR3 totals 15 residues. CDR1 and CDR2 (germline): SSHAT, FNYEAQ (reference sequence). In DNA form, the CDR3 reads TGTGCTAGCAGCCAAGGACTAGCGGGCTACAATGAGCAGTTCTTC. As protein: CASSQGLAGYNEQFF. Based on the CDR3 plus reference TRBV7-7 and TRBJ2-1, the full variable domain is GAGVSQSPRYKVTKRGQDVTLRCDPISSHATLYWYQQALGQGPEFLTYFNYEAQPDKSGLPSDRFSAERPEGSISTLTIQRTEQRDSAMYRCASSQGLAGYNEQFFGPGTRLTVL.